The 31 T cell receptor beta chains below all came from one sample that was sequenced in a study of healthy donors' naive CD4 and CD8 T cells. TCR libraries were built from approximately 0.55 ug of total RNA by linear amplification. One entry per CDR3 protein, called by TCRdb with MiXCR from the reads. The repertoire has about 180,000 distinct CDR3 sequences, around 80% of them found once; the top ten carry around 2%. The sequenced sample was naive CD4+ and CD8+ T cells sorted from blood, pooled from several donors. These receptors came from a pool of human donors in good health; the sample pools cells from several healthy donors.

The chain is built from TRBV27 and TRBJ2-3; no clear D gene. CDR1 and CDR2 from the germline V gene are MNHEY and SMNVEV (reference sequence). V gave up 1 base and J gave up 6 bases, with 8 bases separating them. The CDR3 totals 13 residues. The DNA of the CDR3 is TGTGCCAGCAGTTTATTATCGGACGATACGCAGTATTTT. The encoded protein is CASSLLSDDTQYF.

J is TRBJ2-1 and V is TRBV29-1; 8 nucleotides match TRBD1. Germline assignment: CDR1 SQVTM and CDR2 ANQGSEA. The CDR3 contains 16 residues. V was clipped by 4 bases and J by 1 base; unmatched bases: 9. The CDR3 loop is CSVGSGQGVSYNEQFF. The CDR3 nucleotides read TGCAGCGTTGGATCAGGACAGGGTGTTTCCTACAATGAGCAGTTCTTC.

The CDR3, as DNA: TGTGCCAGCAGCCCTATACGGGACCCCTCACCCCTCCACTTT. This sequence encodes CASSPIRDPSPLHF. The chain recombines TRBV11-2 with TRBJ1-6; possible D gene TRBD1, 5 bases. The CDR3 consists of 14 residues. V lost 5 bases, J lost 10 bases, and 15 bases lay in between. The germline gives CDR1 SGHAT, CDR2 FQNNGV.

CDR3 region: CASSSSPSYNEQFF. The CDR3 nucleotides read TGTGCCAGCAGCTCATCCCCCTCCTACAATGAGCAGTTCTTC. This sequence joins TRBV11-2 and TRBJ2-1; no reliable D call. This CDR3 region has 14 residues. Trimming stripped 4 bases from V and 0 bases from J, with 7 bases between. Germline V gene lookup returns CDR1 SGHAT and CDR2 FQNNGV.

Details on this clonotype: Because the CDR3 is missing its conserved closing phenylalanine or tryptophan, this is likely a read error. The CDR3, as DNA: TGTGCCTGGAGTTCCAGGGACAATCAGCCCCAGCATCTT. Translation: CAWSSRDNQPQHL. The genes are TRBV30 and TRBJ1-5; D might be TRBD1 (5 bases). The V gene lost 2 bases and the J gene lost 3 bases, with 8 bases spanning the gap. CDR1 and CDR2 (germline): GTSNPN, SVGIG (reference sequence). The CDR3 sequence is 13 residues long.

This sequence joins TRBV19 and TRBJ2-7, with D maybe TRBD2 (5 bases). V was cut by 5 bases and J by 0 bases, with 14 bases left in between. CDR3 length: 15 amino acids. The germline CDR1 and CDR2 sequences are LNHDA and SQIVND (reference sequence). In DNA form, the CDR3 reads TGTGCCAGTAGTTTGAGTTCGGGGAACTCCTACGAGCAGTACTTC. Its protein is CASSLSSGNSYEQYF.

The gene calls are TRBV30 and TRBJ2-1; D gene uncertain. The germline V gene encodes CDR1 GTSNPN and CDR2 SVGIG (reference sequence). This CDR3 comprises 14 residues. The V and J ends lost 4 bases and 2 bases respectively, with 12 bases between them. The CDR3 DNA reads TGTGCCTGGAACTCGGTGCCGGCCTACAATGAGCAGTTCTTC. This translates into CAWNSVPAYNEQFF.

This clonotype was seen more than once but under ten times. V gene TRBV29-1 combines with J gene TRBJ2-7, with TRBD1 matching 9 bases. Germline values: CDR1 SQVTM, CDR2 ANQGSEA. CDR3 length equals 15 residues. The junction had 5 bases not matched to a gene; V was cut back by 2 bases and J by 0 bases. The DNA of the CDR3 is TGCAGCGTTGAATGGGCGGACAGGGGCTCCTACGAGCAGTACTTC. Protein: CSVEWADRGSYEQYF.

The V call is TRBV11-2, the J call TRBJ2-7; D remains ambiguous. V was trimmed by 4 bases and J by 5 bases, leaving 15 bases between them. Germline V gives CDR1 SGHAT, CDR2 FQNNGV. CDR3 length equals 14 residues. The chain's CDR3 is CASSSTGQRDEQYF. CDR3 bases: TGTGCCAGCAGCTCAACGGGCCAACGCGACGAGCAGTACTTC.

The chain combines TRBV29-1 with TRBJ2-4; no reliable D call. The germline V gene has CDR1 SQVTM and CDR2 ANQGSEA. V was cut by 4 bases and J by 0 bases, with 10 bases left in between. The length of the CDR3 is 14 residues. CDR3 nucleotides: TGCAGCGTTGCGTCCCGCCTAGCCAAAAACATTCAGTACTTC. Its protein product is CSVASRLAKNIQYF. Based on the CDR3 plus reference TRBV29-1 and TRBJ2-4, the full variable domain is SAVISQKPSRDICQRGTSLTIQCQVDSQVTMMFWYRQQPGQSLTLIATANQGSEATYESGFVIDKFPISRPNLTFSTLTVSNMSPEDSSIYLCSVASRLAKNIQYFGAGTRLSVL.

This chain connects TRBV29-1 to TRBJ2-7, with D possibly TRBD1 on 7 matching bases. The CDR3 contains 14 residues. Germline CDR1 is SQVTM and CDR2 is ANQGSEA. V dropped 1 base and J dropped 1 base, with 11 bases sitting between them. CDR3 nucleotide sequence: TGCAGCGTTGAAGGGCAGGGGGGATCCTACGAGCAGTACTTC. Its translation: CSVEGQGGSYEQYF.

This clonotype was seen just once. CDR3 bases: TGTGCCAGCAGCTATCGGGACTCGAGCCCTTTAATAGGAGAGACCCAGTACTTC. Translation: CASSYRDSSPLIGETQYF. This chain links TRBV10-3 with TRBJ2-5; tentative D call: TRBD2 (6 bases). The CDR3 length is 18 residues. Looked up from germline, CDR1 is ENHRY and CDR2 is SYGVKD. V lost 10 bases and J 4 bases, leaving 31 bases between the germline ends.

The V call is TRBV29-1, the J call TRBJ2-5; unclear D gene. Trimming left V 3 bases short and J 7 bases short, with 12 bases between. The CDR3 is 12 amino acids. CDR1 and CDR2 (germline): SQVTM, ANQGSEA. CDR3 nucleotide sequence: TGCAGCGTTGATGTCATCGAAGGGACCCAGTACTTC. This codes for CSVDVIEGTQYF.

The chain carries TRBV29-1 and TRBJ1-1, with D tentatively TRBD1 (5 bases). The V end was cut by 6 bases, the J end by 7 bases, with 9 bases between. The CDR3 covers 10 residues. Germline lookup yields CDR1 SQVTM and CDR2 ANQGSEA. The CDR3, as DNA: TGCAGCGTCGTGACAGTTGAAGCTTTCTTT. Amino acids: CSVVTVEAFF.

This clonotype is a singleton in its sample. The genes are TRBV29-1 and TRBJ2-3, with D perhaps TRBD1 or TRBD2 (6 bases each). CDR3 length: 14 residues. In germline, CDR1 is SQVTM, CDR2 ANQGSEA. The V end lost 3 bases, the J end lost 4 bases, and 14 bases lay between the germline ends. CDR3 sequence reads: CSVERGAAADTQYF. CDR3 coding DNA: TGCAGCGTTGAGAGGGGGGCGGCGGCAGATACGCAGTATTTT.

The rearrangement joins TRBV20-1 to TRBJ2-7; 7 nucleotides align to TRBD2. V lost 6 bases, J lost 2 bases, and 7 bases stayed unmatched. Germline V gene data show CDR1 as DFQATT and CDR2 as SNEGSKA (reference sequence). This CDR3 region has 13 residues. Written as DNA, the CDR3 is TGCAGTGCCTGGGAGGGAGGGACCTACGAGCAGTACTTC. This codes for CSAWEGGTYEQYF.

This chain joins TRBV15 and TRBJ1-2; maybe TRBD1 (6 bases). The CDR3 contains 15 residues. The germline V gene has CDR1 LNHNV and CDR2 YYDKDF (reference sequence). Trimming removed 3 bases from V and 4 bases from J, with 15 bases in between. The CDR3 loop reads CATSRDLRGPYGYTF. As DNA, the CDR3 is TGTGCCACCAGCAGGGACCTCAGGGGCCCCTATGGCTACACCTTC. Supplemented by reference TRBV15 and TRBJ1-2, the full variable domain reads DAMVIQNPRYQVTQFGKPVTLSCSQTLNHNVMYWYQQKSSQAPKLLFHYYDKDFNNEADTPDNFQSRRPNTSFCFLDIRSPGLGDTAMYLCATSRDLRGPYGYTFGSGTRLTVV.

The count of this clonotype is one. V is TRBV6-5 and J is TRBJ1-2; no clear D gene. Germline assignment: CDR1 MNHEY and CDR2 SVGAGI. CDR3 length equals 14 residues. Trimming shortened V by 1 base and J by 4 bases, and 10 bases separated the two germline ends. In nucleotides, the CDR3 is TGTGCCAGCAGTTACTTCGAGGGTCCCTATGGCTACACCTTC. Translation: CASSYFEGPYGYTF.

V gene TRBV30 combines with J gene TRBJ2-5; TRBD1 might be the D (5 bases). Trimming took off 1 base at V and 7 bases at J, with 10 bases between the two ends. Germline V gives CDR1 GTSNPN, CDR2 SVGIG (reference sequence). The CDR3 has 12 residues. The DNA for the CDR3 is TGTGCCTGGAGTGCACAGGTCGGGACCCAGTACTTC. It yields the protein CAWSAQVGTQYF.

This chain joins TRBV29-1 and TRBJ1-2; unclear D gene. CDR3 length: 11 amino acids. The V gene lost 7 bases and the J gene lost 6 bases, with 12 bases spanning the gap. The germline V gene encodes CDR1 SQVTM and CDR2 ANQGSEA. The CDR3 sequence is CSARLVNGYTF. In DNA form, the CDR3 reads TGCAGCGCCCGTTTGGTTAATGGCTACACCTTC. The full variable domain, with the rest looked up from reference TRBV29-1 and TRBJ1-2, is SAVISQKPSRDICQRGTSLTIQCQVDSQVTMMFWYRQQPGQSLTLIATANQGSEATYESGFVIDKFPISRPNLTFSTLTVSNMSPEDSSIYLCSARLVNGYTFGSGTRLTVV.

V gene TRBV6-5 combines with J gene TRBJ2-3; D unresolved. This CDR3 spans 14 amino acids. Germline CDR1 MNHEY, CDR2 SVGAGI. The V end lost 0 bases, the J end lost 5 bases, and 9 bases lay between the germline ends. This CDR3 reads CASSYSTKVDTQYF. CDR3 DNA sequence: TGTGCCAGCAGTTACTCGACCAAGGTAGATACGCAGTATTTT.

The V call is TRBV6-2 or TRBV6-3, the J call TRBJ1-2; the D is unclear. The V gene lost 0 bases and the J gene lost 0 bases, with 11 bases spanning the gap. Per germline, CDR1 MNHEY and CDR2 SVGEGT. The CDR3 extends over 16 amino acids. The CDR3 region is CASSYSGQDPNYGYTF. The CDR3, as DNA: TGTGCCAGCAGTTACTCAGGGCAGGATCCTAACTATGGCTACACCTTC.

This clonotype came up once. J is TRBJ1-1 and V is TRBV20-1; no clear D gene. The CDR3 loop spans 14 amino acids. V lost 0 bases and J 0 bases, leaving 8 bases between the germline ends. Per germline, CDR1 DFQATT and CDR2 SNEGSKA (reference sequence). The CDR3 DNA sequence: TGCAGTGCTAGAGAAATCCCGATGAACACTGAAGCTTTCTTT. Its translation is CSAREIPMNTEAFF.

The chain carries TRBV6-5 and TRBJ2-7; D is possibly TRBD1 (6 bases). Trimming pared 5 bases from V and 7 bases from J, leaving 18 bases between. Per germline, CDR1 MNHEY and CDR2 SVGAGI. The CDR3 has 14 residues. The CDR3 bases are TGTGCCAGCAGTGGCGCTTTGGACAGACGAGAGCAGTACTTC. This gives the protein CASSGALDRREQYF.

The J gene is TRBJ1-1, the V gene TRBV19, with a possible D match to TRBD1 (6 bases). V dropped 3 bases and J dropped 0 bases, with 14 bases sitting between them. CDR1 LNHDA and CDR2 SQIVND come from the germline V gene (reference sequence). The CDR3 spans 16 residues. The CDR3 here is CASSMIQGPLNTEAFF. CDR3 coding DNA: TGTGCCAGTAGTATGATACAGGGCCCTTTGAACACTGAAGCTTTCTTT.

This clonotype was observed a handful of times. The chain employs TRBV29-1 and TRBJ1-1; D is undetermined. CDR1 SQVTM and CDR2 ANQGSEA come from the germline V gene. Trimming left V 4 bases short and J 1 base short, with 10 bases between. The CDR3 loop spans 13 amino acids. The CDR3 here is CSVVPVKNTEAFF. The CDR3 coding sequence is TGCAGCGTTGTTCCAGTAAAGAACACTGAAGCTTTCTTT.

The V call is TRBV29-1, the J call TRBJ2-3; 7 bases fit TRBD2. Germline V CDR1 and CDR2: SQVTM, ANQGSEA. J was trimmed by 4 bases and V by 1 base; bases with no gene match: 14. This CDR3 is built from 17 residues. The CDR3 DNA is TGCAGCGTTGAAGGGCGACGGGGCGGGAGAGGGTCAGATACGCAGTATTTT. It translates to CSVEGRRGGRGSDTQYF.

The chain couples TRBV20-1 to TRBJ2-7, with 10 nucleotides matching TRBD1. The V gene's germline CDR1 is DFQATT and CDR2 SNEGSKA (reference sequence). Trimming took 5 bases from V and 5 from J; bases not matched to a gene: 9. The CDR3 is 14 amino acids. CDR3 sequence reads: CSARTTGGTDEQYF. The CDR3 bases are TGCAGTGCTCGCACGACAGGGGGCACAGACGAGCAGTACTTC.

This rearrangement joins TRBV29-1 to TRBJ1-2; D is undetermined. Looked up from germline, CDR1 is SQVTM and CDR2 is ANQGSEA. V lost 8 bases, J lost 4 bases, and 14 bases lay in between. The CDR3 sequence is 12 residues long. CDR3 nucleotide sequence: TGCAGCATCGGACTGCTTGGCTATGGCTACACCTTC. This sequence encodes CSIGLLGYGYTF.

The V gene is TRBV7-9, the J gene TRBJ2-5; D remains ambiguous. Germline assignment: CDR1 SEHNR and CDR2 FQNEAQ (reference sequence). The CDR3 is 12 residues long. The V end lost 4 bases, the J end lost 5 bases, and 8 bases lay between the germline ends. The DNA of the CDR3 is TGTGCCAGCAGCTCCAGAACGGAGACCCAGTACTTC. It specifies CASSSRTETQYF.

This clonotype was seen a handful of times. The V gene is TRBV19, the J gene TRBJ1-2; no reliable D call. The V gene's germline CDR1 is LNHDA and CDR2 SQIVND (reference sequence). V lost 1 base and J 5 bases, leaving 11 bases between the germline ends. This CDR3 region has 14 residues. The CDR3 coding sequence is TGTGCCAGTAGTATAGCCCCGACCGGGTATGGCTACACCTTC. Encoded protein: CASSIAPTGYGYTF.